The sequence of this T cell receptor beta chain was determined in a study of blood T cell repertoires in COVID-19. Study overall: The United States, Italy and Spain were the sources of the acute and convalescent COVID-19 samples.

Produced via immunoSEQ multiplex PCR; TCRdb's table is partial and in-frame only. The data contain over 200,000 clones, 83% of them singletons. Germline V gene lookup returns CDR1 SGHAT and CDR2 FQNNGV. The CDR3 sequence is 11 residues long. V lost 4 bases and J lost 12, with 10 bases in between. The chain employs TRBV11-2 and TRBJ2-1, with a possible D match to TRBD2 (5 bases). The receptor's source is a young woman with COVID-19, enrolled during active disease. Sequenced: peripheral blood. CDR3 loop: CASSSPGMQFF. The CDR3 DNA reads as TGTGCCAGCAGCTCGCCGGGAATGCAGTTCTTC.